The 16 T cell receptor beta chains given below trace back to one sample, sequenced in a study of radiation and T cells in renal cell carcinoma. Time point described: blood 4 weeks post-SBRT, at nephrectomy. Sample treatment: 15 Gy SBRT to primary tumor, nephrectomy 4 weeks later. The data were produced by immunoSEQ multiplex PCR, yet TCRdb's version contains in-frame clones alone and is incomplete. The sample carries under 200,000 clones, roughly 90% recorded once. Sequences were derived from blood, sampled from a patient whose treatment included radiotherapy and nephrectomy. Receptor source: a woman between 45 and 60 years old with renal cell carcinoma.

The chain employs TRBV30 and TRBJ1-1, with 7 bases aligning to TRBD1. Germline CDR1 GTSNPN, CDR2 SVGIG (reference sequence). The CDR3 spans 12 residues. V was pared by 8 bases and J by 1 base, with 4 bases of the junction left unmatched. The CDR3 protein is CALQGGNTEAFF. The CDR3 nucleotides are TGTGCCCTTCAGGGGGGGAACACTGAAGCTTTCTTT. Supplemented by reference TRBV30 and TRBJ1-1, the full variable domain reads SQTIHQWPATLVQPVGSPLSLECTVEGTSNPNLYWYRQAAGRGLQLLFYSVGIGQISSEVPQNLSASRPQDRQFILSSKKLLLSDSGFYLCALQGGNTEAFFGQGTRLTVV.

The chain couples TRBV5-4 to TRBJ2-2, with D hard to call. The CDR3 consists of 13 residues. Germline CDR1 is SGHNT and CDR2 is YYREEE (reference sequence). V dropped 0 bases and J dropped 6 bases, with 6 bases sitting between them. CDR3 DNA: TGTGCCAGCAGCTTGGAACCCGCCGGGGAGCTGTTTTTT. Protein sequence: CASSLEPAGELFF. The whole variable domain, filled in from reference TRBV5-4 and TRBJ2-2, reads ETGVTQSPTHLIKTRGQQVTLRCSSQSGHNTVSWYQQALGQGPQFIFQYYREEENGRGNFPPRFSGLQFPNYSSELNVNALELDDSALYLCASSLEPAGELFFGEGSRLTVL.

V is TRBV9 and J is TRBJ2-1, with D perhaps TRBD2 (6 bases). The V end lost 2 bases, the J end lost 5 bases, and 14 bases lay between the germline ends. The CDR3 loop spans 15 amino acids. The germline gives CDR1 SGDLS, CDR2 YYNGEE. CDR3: CASSVSTRTNNEQFF. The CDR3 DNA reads TGTGCCAGCAGCGTTTCGACTAGAACGAACAATGAGCAGTTCTTC.

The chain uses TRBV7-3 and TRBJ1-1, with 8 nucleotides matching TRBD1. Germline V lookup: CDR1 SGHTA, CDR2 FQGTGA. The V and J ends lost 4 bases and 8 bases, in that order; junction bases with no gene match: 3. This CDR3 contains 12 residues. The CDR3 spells CASSSRQGEAFF. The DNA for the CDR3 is TGTGCCAGCAGCTCGCGACAGGGGGAAGCTTTCTTT.

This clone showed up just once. CDR3 nucleotides: TGTGCCAGCAGTGTCGGGGTCCCGGGCGGCGGGGAGCTGTTTTTT. Its protein is CASSVGVPGGGELFF. This chain uses TRBV2 with TRBJ2-2, with a tentative D call TRBD2 (5 bases). With 4 bases removed from V and 7 bases from J, the gap between germline ends came to 16 bases. Germline-derived CDR1 and CDR2 are SNHLY and FYNNEI. The CDR3 runs to 15 residues.

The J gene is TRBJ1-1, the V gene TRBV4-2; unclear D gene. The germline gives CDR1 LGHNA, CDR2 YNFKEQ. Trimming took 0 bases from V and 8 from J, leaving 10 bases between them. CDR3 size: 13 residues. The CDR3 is CASSQDSRREAFF. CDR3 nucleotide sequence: TGTGCCAGCAGCCAAGATAGCCGCCGCGAAGCTTTCTTT.

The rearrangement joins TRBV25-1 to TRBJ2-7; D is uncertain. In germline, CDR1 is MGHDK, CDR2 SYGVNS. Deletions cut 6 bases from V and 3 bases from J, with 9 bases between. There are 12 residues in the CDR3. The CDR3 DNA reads TGTGCCAGCAGCCAGGTGGGCTACGAGCAGTACTTC. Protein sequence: CASSQVGYEQYF.

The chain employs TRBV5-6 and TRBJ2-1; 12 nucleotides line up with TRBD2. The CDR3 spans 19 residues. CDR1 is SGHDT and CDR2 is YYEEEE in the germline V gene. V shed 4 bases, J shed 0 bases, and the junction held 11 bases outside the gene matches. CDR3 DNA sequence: TGTGCCAGCAGCGGAAAAGGACTAGCGGGGCCGACCTCCTACAATGAGCAGTTCTTC. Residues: CASSGKGLAGPTSYNEQFF.

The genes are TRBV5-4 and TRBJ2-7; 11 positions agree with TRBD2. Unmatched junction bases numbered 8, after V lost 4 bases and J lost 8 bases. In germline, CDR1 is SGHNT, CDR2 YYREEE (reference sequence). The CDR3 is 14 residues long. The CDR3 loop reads CASSLGLAADKQYF. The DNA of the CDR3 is TGTGCCAGCAGCCTGGGACTAGCGGCGGACAAGCAGTACTTC.

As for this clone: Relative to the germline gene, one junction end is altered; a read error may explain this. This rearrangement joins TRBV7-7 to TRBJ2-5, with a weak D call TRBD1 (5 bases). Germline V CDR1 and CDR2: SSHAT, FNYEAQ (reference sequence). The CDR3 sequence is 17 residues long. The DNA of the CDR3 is TGTGCTAGCAGCTTAGGTTGGGGCGGAATGATTCAAGAGACCCAGTACTTC. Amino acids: CASSLGWGGMIQETQYF.

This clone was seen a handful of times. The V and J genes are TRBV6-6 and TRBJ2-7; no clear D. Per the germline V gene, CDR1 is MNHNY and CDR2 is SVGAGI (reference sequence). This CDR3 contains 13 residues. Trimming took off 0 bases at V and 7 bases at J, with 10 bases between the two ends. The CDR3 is CASSYSSLHEQYF. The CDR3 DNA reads TGTGCCAGCAGTTACTCCTCCCTACATGAGCAGTACTTC.

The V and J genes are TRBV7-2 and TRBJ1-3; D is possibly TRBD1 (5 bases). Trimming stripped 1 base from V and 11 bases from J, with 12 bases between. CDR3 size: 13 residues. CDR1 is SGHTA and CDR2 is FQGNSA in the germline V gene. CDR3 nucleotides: TGTGCCAGCAGCTTAGATGACAGAACGGCCATATATTTT. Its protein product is CASSLDDRTAIYF.

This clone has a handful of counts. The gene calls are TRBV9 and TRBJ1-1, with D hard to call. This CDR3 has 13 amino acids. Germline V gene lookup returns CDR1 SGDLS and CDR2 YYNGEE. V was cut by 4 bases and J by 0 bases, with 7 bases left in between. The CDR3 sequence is CASSFTVNTEAFF. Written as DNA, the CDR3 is TGTGCCAGCAGCTTTACAGTGAACACTGAAGCTTTCTTT.

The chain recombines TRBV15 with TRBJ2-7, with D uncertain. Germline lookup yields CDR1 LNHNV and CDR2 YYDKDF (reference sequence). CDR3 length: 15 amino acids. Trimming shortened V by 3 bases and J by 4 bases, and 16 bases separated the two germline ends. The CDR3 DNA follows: TGTGCCACCAGCAGCCCAGGACGATTGGAGTACGAGCAGTACTTC. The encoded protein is CATSSPGRLEYEQYF.

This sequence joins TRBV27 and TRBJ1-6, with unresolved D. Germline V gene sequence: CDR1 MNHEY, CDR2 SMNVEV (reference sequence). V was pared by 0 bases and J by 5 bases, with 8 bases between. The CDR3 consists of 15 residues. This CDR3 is CASSLSMSHNSPLHF. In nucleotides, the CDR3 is TGTGCCAGCAGTTTATCGATGAGTCATAATTCACCCCTCCACTTT.

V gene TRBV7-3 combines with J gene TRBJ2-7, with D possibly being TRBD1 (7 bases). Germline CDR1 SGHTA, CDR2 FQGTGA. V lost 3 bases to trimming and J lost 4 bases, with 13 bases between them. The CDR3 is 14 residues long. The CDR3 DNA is TGTGCCAGCAGCTTCCAGGGGGGTGGTTACGAGCAGTACTTC. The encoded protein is CASSFQGGGYEQYF.